Each of the 22 T cell receptor beta chains below was sequenced from the same sample in a study of T-cell reconstitution after alpha-beta-depleted transplantation in children. TCRbeta library preparation incorporated unique molecular identifiers. TCRdb reanalysed the PCR reads using MiXCR and keeps one entry per CDR3 protein. This sample has some 200,000 distinct CDR3 sequences, with roughly 6.8% found just once. Source: PBMCs from the stem cell graft donor, taken from the stem cell graft. The receptors come from a human donor who donated a stem cell graft to a child with Wiskott-Aldrich syndrome.

This clonotype appeared many times. The rearrangement joins TRBV19 to TRBJ2-7; possibly TRBD1 or TRBD2 for D (5 bases each). CDR1 is LNHDA, CDR2 SQIVND, per germline (reference sequence). V shed 10 bases and J shed 2 bases, with 15 bases lying between them. There are 13 residues in the CDR3. CDR3: CATSRDETYEQYF. For the CDR3, the DNA is TGTGCCACCTCAAGGGACGAAACCTACGAGCAGTACTTC.

This clonotype was counted a few times. Compared with germline, one end of the junction differs, possibly owing to a read error. The rearrangement joins TRBV6-2 or TRBV6-3 to TRBJ2-2; 10 bases match TRBD2. CDR1 MNHEY and CDR2 SVGEGT come from the germline V gene. The CDR3 is made up of 16 amino acids. CDR3 protein: CASKDPLAGAGGELFF. The CDR3 DNA follows: TGTGCAAGCAAGGACCCGCTAGCGGGAGCGGGCGGGGAGCTGTTTTTT.

This clonotype was observed many times. The rearrangement links TRBV27 to TRBJ1-5; a possible D gene is TRBD1 (5 bases). Germline values: CDR1 MNHEY, CDR2 SMNVEV (reference sequence). V lost 5 bases to trimming and J lost 4 bases, with 12 bases between them. This CDR3 is built from 14 residues. The CDR3 is CASSPQVTNQPQHF. The DNA for the CDR3 is TGTGCCAGCAGTCCACAGGTTACTAATCAGCCCCAGCATTTT.

This clonotype was picked up many times. The chain links TRBV6-5 to TRBJ2-5; the match to TRBD1 covers 8 bases. CDR1 is MNHEY and CDR2 is SVGAGI in the germline V gene. Germline trimming cut 3 bases from V and 5 bases from J; bases unmatched to any gene: 5. This CDR3 is built from 14 residues. CDR3 DNA sequence: TGTGCCAGCAGTTATAGGGACAGGAGGGAGACCCAGTACTTC. Protein sequence: CASSYRDRRETQYF.

This rearrangement joins TRBV7-9 to TRBJ1-5; D remains unclear. Deletions cut 5 bases from V and 3 bases from J, with 14 bases between. This CDR3 has 15 residues. Per germline, CDR1 SEHNR and CDR2 FQNEAQ (reference sequence). The CDR3 coding sequence is TGTGCCAGCAGCCCCCACAATGGGTTCAATCAGCCCCAGCATTTT. Protein sequence: CASSPHNGFNQPQHF. Full variable domain (outside the CDR3, taken from reference TRBV7-9 and TRBJ1-5): DTGVSQNPRHKITKRGQNVTFRCDPISEHNRLYWYRQTLGQGPEFLTYFQNEAQLEKSRLLSDRFSAERPKGSFSTLEIQRTEQGDSAMYLCASSPHNGFNQPQHFGDGTRLSIL.

The table lists this clonotype with many counts. The V call is TRBV20-1, the J call TRBJ2-3; D unclear. The germline V gene has CDR1 DFQATT and CDR2 SNEGSKA (reference sequence). Trimming shortened V by 0 bases and J by 2 bases, and 12 bases separated the two germline ends. CDR3 length equals 15 residues. The CDR3 coding sequence is TGCAGTGCTAGAGAGGGTGTTCGTACCACAGATACGCAGTATTTT. It specifies CSAREGVRTTDTQYF.

This clonotype was seen a few times. The J gene is TRBJ2-3, the V gene TRBV29-1; perhaps TRBD2 as D (5 bases). CDR1 is SQVTM, CDR2 ANQGSEA, per germline. V was trimmed by 7 bases and J by 2 bases, leaving 13 bases between them. The CDR3 totals 13 residues. CDR3 protein: CSAPDLFTDTQYF. The CDR3 DNA is TGCAGCGCCCCGGACTTGTTCACAGATACGCAGTATTTT.

The table lists this clonotype with many counts. The rearrangement joins TRBV28 to TRBJ2-7, with D possibly matching TRBD1 (6 bases). The germline CDR1 and CDR2 sequences are MDHEN and SYDVKM. The CDR3 spans 15 residues. V gave up 5 bases and J gave up 5 bases, with 19 bases separating them. The CDR3 protein is CASSPPDRPSHEQYF. CDR3 nucleotides: TGTGCCAGCAGTCCACCGGACAGACCCTCTCACGAGCAGTACTTC.

This clonotype was seen more than once but under ten times. The V gene is TRBV5-1, the J gene TRBJ2-5; D assignment may be TRBD1 or TRBD2 (5 bases each). Trimming stripped 4 bases from V and 2 bases from J, with 12 bases between. Germline lookup yields CDR1 SGHRS and CDR2 YFSETQ. CDR3 length: 14 amino acids. As DNA, the CDR3 is TGCGCCAGCAGCATCTGGGGGAGACAAGAGACCCAGTACTTC. Translated: CASSIWGRQETQYF.

In its sample, this clonotype was seen a few times. The gene calls are TRBV5-1 and TRBJ1-2; D unresolved. The germline V gene has CDR1 SGHRS and CDR2 YFSETQ. Trimming shortened V by 4 bases and J by 7 bases, and 17 bases separated the two germline ends. The CDR3 loop spans 14 amino acids. CDR3 DNA sequence: TGCGCCAGCAGCCTACCCACACCTCGGGGTGGCTACACCTTC. It codes for CASSLPTPRGGYTF.

In this sample, this clonotype turned up many times. The V call is TRBV20-1, the J call TRBJ2-7; D not certain. Per germline, CDR1 DFQATT and CDR2 SNEGSKA (reference sequence). The CDR3 length is 13 residues. V was pared by 3 bases and J by 6 bases, with 15 bases between. The DNA of the CDR3 is TGCAGTGCTAGCAGGCGTAATTTCGGCGAGCAGTACTTC. Translating gives CSASRRNFGEQYF.

The chain links TRBV6-2 or TRBV6-3 to TRBJ2-7; D is perhaps TRBD2 (6 bases). The CDR3 loop spans 14 amino acids. Germline V gives CDR1 MNHEY, CDR2 SVGEGT. V was pared by 4 bases and J by 7 bases, with 17 bases between. CDR3 sequence reads: CASSSAGLFEEQYF. Written as DNA, the CDR3 is TGTGCCAGCAGTTCAGCGGGCCTCTTTGAAGAGCAGTACTTC.

This clonotype was recorded at least ten times. The rearrangement links TRBV10-3 to TRBJ1-5; D is unclear. From germline, CDR1 is ENHRY and CDR2 SYGVKD. This CDR3 spans 14 amino acids. V was trimmed by 0 bases and J by 6 bases, leaving 9 bases between them. The CDR3 nucleotides are TGTGCCATCAGTGAGTCGGAAGGTTTTCAGCCCCAGCATTTT. Amino acids: CAISESEGFQPQHF.

The rearrangement links TRBV7-2 to TRBJ2-2; either TRBD1 or TRBD2 may supply D (6 bases each). Germline V gene data show CDR1 as SGHTA and CDR2 as FQGNSA. V dropped 5 bases and J dropped 3 bases, with 16 bases sitting between them. The length of the CDR3 is 16 residues. This CDR3 is CASSVPRGLHTGELFF. DNA of the CDR3: TGTGCCAGCAGCGTACCACGGGGGCTCCACACCGGGGAGCTGTTTTTT.

This chain connects TRBV7-9 to TRBJ2-2; TRBD2 matches 10 bases. Germline-derived CDR1 and CDR2 are SEHNR and FQNEAQ (reference sequence). The CDR3 covers 15 residues. J lost 5 bases, V lost 2 bases, and 2 bases had no gene match. CDR3 residues: CASSLLAGDTGELFF. The CDR3 DNA sequence: TGTGCCAGCAGCTTACTAGCGGGGGATACCGGGGAGCTGTTTTTT.

This clonotype was counted many times. The chain is built from TRBV20-1 and TRBJ1-1, with 12 bases that match TRBD1. The CDR3 has 12 amino acids. The germline V gene has CDR1 DFQATT and CDR2 SNEGSKA (reference sequence). CDR3 protein: CTGTGGGTEAFF. CDR3 sequence (DNA): TGCACCGGGACAGGGGGCGGTACTGAAGCTTTCTTT.

This clonotype was picked up many times. The V call is TRBV20-1, the J call TRBJ2-2; 9 bases line up with TRBD1. Germline values: CDR1 DFQATT, CDR2 SNEGSKA (reference sequence). This CDR3 contains 16 residues. The trim removed 2 bases at V and 5 bases at J, leaving 9 bases unmatched. CDR3 sequence: CSARLPGQGGTGELFF. The CDR3 DNA is TGCAGTGCTAGACTACCGGGACAGGGTGGAACCGGGGAGCTGTTTTTT.

This clonotype appeared many times. The chain recombines TRBV12-3 or TRBV12-4 with TRBJ2-1; 8 positions agree with TRBD1. The CDR3 covers 19 residues. V was pared by 3 bases and J by 2 bases, with 15 bases of the junction left unmatched. Here the CDR3 reads CASSLSFRGRNVAYNEQFF. The CDR3 DNA follows: TGTGCCAGCAGTTTGTCTTTCAGGGGGCGAAATGTAGCCTACAATGAGCAGTTCTTC.

The table lists this clonotype with many counts. This chain links TRBV12-3 or TRBV12-4 with TRBJ2-1, with D hard to call. The CDR3 contains 11 residues. V was trimmed by 6 bases and J by 8 bases, leaving 8 bases between them. CDR3 in amino acids: CASRLIDEQFF. CDR3 bases: TGTGCCAGCAGGCTGATCGATGAGCAGTTCTTC.

This clonotype has at least ten counts. The chain has TRBV29-1 and TRBJ1-5; 7 nucleotides line up with TRBD1. V was clipped by 4 bases and J by 9 bases; unmatched bases: 6. CDR1 and CDR2 (germline): SQVTM, ANQGSEA. This CDR3 has 12 residues. The CDR3: CSVGQGAGPQHF. DNA of the CDR3: TGCAGCGTTGGACAGGGCGCAGGGCCCCAGCATTTT.

In its sample, this clonotype was seen a few times. The chain is built from TRBV2 and TRBJ2-7; weak D call: TRBD2 (6 bases). There are 14 residues in the CDR3. Germline V CDR1 and CDR2: SNHLY, FYNNEI. The V gene lost 6 bases and the J gene lost 6 bases, with 18 bases spanning the gap. CDR3 DNA: TGTGCCAGCAGGACGATCGGGGGTATAGGCGAGCAGTACTTC. This codes for CASRTIGGIGEQYF.

This clonotype was observed many times. Relative to the germline gene, one junction end is altered; a read error may explain this. The chain has TRBV20-1 and TRBJ2-7, with 9 bases identical to TRBD1. The CDR3 has 12 amino acids. Germline V lookup: CDR1 DFQATT, CDR2 SNEGSKA (reference sequence). CDR3 in amino acids: CSALQQGALSFF. CDR3 bases: TGCAGTGCTCTCCAACAGGGGGCGCTCAGTTTCTTC.